This TCR beta chain is from a study of early T cells in non-severe SARS-CoV-2 infection. Overall study context: Bulk RNA isolated from unsorted whole blood underwent sequencing; chains were not paired.

TCRdb fed the 5' RACE reads into MiXCR, producing one record per CDR3 protein. The table shows 65,000 to 95,000 distinct CDR3 sequences, with roughly an eighth occurring only once. Findings and caveats of the study: Missing private and CD4 specificities, VDJdb matching favored anti-spike CD8 responses.

A word on this clonotype: Its matching antigen is unknown.

This CDR3 comprises 15 residues. V lost 4 bases and J lost 6, with 19 bases in between. The germline gives CDR1 SGHVS, CDR2 FNYEAQ. The source material was whole blood, sampled at baseline. The chain links TRBV7-6 to TRBJ2-7; no firm D call. This clonotype was obtained from an adult who was a healthcare worker with PCR-confirmed SARS-CoV-2 infection or an uninfected control (not recorded which). The donor label of this sample is uncertain. In nucleotides, the CDR3 is TGTGCCAGCAGCTCCGGTTCAGCTCTGAGTTTCGAGCAGTACTTC. Amino acids: CASSSGSALSFEQYF.